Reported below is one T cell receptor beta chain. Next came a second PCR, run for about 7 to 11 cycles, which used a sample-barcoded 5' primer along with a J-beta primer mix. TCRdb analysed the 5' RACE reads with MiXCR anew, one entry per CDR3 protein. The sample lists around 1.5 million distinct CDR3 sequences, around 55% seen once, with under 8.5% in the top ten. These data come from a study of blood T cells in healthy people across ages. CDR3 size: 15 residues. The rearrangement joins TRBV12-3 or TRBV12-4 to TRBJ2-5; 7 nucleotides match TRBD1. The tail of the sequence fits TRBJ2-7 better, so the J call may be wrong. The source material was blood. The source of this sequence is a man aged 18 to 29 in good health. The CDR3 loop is CASSSRQGLLGEQYF. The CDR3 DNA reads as TGTGCCAGCAGTTCCCGACAGGGCCTTCTAGGCGAGCAGTACTTC.